This TCR beta chain was observed in a study of shared T cell receptors in the human thymus. The data were produced by immunoSEQ multiplex PCR, yet TCRdb's version contains in-frame clones alone and is incomplete. Of 540,000 or so clones listed, 75% to 80% were seen once; the top ten hold 0.013%. CDR3 length: 12 residues. The germline CDR1 and CDR2 sequences are SGHTA and FQGNSA. V shed 2 bases and J shed 3 bases, with 5 bases lying between them. This same sample was also taken into another study, of human thymus T cells. From that second work: Donation was from healthy Finnish infants who were having corrective surgery that addressed congenital heart defects. From resections taken during corrective heart surgery, the thymus tissue was obtained. Thymic and blood repertoires showed apparently biased V and J gene usage. Thymic repertoires from unrelated individuals overlapped highly, related research reported.

Specimen: thymocytes. This clonotype was obtained from a boy in the first two years of life with a congenital heart defect. This sequence joins TRBV7-2 and TRBJ2-7; D is uncertain. This CDR3 reads CASSLRHYEQYF. CDR3 nucleotides: TGTGCCAGCAGCTTAAGACACTACGAGCAGTACTTC.